This TCR beta chain was found in a study of molecular identifiers for immune sequencing clone quantification. This clonotype was seen a handful of times. Both previously described methods and listed TCR primers were employed to make bulk TCR libraries. MiXCR, run by TCRdb on the PCR reads, gives a single entry per CDR3 protein. The data hold approximately 680,000 distinct CDR3 sequences, with 25% observed a single time. CDR3 length: 14 residues. The V gene's germline CDR1 is DFQATT and CDR2 SNEGSKA (reference sequence). V lost 0 bases, J lost 2 bases, and 10 bases lay in between. V usage is TRBV20-1 and J usage is TRBJ1-1, with unresolved D. Sequenced input: naive CD8+ T cells from blood, with Jurkat cell RNA spiked in. As to subset: FACS-sorted CD8+CD4-CCR7+CD45RA+ naive T cells. The clonotype originates from a human donor in good health. Some libraries in this study had Jurkat cell RNA spiked in. The CDR3 loop reads CSARDLGFNTEAFF. In DNA, the CDR3 is TGCAGTGCTAGAGATCTCGGATTCAACACTGAAGCTTTCTTT.